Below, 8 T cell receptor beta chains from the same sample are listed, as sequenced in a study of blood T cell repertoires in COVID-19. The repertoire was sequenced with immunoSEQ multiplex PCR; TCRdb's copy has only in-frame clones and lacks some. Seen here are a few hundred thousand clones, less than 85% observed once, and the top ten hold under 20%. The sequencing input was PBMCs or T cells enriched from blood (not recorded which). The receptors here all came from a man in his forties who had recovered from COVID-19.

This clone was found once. For the CDR3, the DNA is TGTGCCAGCTCACGGGAGACTAGCGGGAGAGTCAATGAGCAGTTCTTC. It is translated as CASSRETSGRVNEQFF. This chain connects TRBV18 to TRBJ2-1; 12 nucleotides agree with TRBD2. J was trimmed by 6 bases and V by 4 bases; bases with no gene match: 7. CDR3 length equals 16 residues. Looked up from germline, CDR1 is KGHSH and CDR2 is LQKENI.

CDR3 DNA sequence: TGTGCCAGCAGCTTTATTTGGACTAGCGGGAGCGACGAGCAGTACTTC. This sequence encodes CASSFIWTSGSDEQYF. This chain links TRBV7-9 with TRBJ2-7; 13 bases align to TRBD2. Germline-derived CDR1 and CDR2 are SEHNR and FQNEAQ (reference sequence). The ends lost 3 bases at V and 5 bases at J; junction bases unmatched: 7. The length of the CDR3 is 16 residues.

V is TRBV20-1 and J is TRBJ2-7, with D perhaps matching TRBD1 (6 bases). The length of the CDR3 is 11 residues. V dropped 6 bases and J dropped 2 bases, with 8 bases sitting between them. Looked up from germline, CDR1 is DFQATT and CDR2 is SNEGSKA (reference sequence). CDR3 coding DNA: TGCAGTGCGGACAGAGCCTACGAGCAGTACTTC. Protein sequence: CSADRAYEQYF.

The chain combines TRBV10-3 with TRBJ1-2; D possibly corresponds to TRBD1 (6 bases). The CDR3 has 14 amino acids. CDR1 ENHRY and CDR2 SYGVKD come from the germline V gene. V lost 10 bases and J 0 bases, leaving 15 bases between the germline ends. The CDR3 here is CATMDSNANYGYTF. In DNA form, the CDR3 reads TGTGCCACTATGGACAGTAATGCTAACTATGGCTACACCTTC.

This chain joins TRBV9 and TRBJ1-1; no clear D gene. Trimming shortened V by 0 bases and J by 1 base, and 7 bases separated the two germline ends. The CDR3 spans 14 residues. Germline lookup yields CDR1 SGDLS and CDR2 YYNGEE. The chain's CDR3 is CASSVGAGNTEAFF. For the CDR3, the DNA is TGTGCCAGCAGCGTAGGGGCAGGGAACACTGAAGCTTTCTTT.

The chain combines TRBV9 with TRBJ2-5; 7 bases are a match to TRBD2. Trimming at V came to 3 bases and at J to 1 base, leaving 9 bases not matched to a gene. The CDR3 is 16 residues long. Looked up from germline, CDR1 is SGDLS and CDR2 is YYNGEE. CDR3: CASSAALANLQETQYF. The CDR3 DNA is TGTGCCAGCAGCGCCGCACTAGCGAACCTCCAAGAGACCCAGTACTTC. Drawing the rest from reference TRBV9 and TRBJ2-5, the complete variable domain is DSGVTQTPKHLITATGQRVTLRCSPRSGDLSVYWYQQSLDQGLQFLIQYYNGEERAKGNILERFSAQQFPDLHSELNLSSLELGDSALYFCASSAALANLQETQYFGPGTRLLVL.

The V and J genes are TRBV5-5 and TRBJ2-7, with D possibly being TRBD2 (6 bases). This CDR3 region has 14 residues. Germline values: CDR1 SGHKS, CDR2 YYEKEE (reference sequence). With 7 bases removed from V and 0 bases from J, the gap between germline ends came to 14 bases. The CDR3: CASHGEASSYEQYF. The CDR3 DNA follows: TGTGCCAGCCATGGGGAGGCTAGCTCCTACGAGCAGTACTTC. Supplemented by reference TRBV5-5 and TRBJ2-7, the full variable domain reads DAGVTQSPTHLIKTRGQQVTLRCSPISGHKSVSWYQQVLGQGPQFIFQYYEKEERGRGNFPDRFSARQFPNYSSELNVNALLLGDSALYLCASHGEASSYEQYFGPGTRLTVT.

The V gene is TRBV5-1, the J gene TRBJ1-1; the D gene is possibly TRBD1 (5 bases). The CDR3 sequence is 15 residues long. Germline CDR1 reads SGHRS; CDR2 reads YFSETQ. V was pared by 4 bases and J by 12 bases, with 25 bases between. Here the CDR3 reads CASSPNDWRGTRTFF. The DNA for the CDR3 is TGCGCCAGCAGCCCCAATGACTGGCGGGGCACGAGGACTTTCTTT. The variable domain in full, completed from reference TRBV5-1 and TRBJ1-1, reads KAGVTQTPRYLIKTRGQQVTLSCSPISGHRSVSWYQQTPGQGLQFLFEYFSETQRNKGNFPGRFSGRQFSNSRSEMNVSTLELGDSALYLCASSPNDWRGTRTFFGQGTRLTVV.